One sample yielded the 4 T cell receptor beta chains listed below, sequenced in a study of CD8 T cells in Susac syndrome. Reverse transcription of roughly 0.45 to 1 ug RNA used random hexamers. TCRdb analysed the immunoSEQ multiplex PCR reads with MiXCR anew, one entry per CDR3 protein. Of about 150,000 distinct CDR3 sequences listed, approximately 94% are singletons. The sequenced material came from CD8+ T cells from PBMCs. The source is a human donor with multiple sclerosis.

The genes are TRBV23-1 and TRBJ1-5; D not resolved. TRBV23-1 is an ORF, with its function uncertain. V lost 3 bases and J lost 7, with 13 bases in between. CDR3 size: 14 residues. The CDR3 sequence is CASSQVGTEQPQHF. In DNA form, the CDR3 reads TGCGCCAGCAGTCAGGTGGGCACAGAGCAGCCCCAGCATTTT.

This chain uses TRBV7-9 with TRBJ1-2; 7 bases are a match to TRBD1. J was trimmed by 3 bases and V by 2 bases; bases with no gene match: 9. The CDR3 contains 16 residues. Germline CDR1 and CDR2: SEHNR and FQNEAQ (reference sequence). The CDR3: CASSLTSRTGDYGYTF. The CDR3 DNA follows: TGTGCCAGCAGCTTAACGTCTAGAACAGGGGACTATGGCTACACCTTC.

V and J are TRBV19 and TRBJ1-2; 7 bases line up with TRBD1. With V trimmed by 4 bases and J by 3 bases, 8 bases remained unmatched. CDR1 and CDR2 from the germline V gene are LNHDA and SQIVND (reference sequence). The CDR3 extends over 15 amino acids. CDR3 coding DNA: TGTGCCAGTAGTAAACCCCGGGACAGTTACTATGGCTACACCTTC. It translates to CASSKPRDSYYGYTF. The variable domain in full, with the rest retrieved from reference TRBV19 and TRBJ1-2, is DGGITQSPKYLFRKEGQNVTLSCEQNLNHDAMYWYRQDPGQGLRLIYYSQIVNDFQKGDIAEGYSVSREKKESFPLTVTSAQKNPTAFYLCASSKPRDSYYGYTFGSGTRLTVV.

The V call is TRBV7-9, the J call TRBJ1-2; unclear D gene. The germline CDR1 and CDR2 sequences are SEHNR and FQNEAQ (reference sequence). The CDR3 covers 13 residues. The V end was cut by 8 bases, the J end by 1 base, with 11 bases between. CDR3 sequence: CASGEADNYGYTF. CDR3 nucleotide sequence: TGTGCCAGCGGGGAGGCAGATAACTATGGCTACACCTTC.